The 25 T cell receptor beta chains below come from one sample, sequenced in a study of CD8 T cells in ankylosing spondylitis. Regarding the study as a whole: Blood from ankylosing spondylitis patients appeared to carry a characteristic roughly eight-variant TCR beta motif.

TCRdb fed the 5' RACE reads into MiXCR, producing one record per CDR3 protein. The data contain 450,000 to 550,000 distinct CDR3 sequences, approximately 5% of them seen just once; the ten biggest clones take up under 4.5%. These receptors lack a known antigen. Sequenced input: blood, either unsorted or a sorted T cell fraction (not recorded which). The receptors were gathered from a male donor with ankylosing spondylitis.

Many counts were recorded for this clonotype. The gene calls are TRBV24-1 and TRBJ2-1; 8 bases are shared with TRBD2. From germline, CDR1 is KGHDR and CDR2 SFDVKD. CDR3 size: 12 residues. The ends lost 10 bases at V and 7 bases at J; junction bases unmatched: 5. The CDR3 coding sequence is TGTGCCACAGCGCGGGGGGTTAATGAGCAGTTCTTC. The encoded protein is CATARGVNEQFF.

This rearrangement joins TRBV28 to TRBJ2-7, with TRBD1 as a possible D gene (6 bases). With 0 bases removed from V and 6 bases from J, the gap between germline ends came to 21 bases. The CDR3 loop spans 17 amino acids. In germline, CDR1 is MDHEN, CDR2 SYDVKM. CDR3 sequence reads: CASSLWPDSPSAVEQYF. CDR3 nucleotide sequence: TGTGCCAGCAGTTTATGGCCGGACAGCCCTTCGGCCGTCGAGCAGTACTTC.

This clonotype was counted at least ten times. V is TRBV7-2 and J is TRBJ1-5; D unclear. Germline V gene lookup returns CDR1 SGHTA and CDR2 FQGNSA. The CDR3 covers 16 residues. Trimming cost V 1 base and J 3 bases, with 13 bases left between them. DNA for the CDR3: TGTGCCAGCAGCTTAGACCAAGGACTGAACAATCAGCCCCAGCATTTT. As protein: CASSLDQGLNNQPQHF.

This clonotype occurred many times. The J gene is TRBJ2-2, the V gene TRBV6-2 or TRBV6-3; the D gene is possibly TRBD2 (6 bases). CDR1 is MNHEY and CDR2 is SVGEGT in the germline V gene. This CDR3 contains 13 residues. V lost 2 bases to trimming and J lost 6 bases, with 7 bases between them. CDR3 in amino acids: CASSYGGSGELFF. DNA for the CDR3: TGTGCCAGCAGTTACGGGGGGTCCGGGGAGCTGTTTTTT.

This clonotype appeared many times. The CDR3 DNA reads TGTGCCATCAGCTCCACCTATGGGGAAGAGACCCAGTACTTC. Translated: CAISSTYGEETQYF. This sequence joins TRBV10-3 and TRBJ2-5; D is unclear. CDR1 ENHRY and CDR2 SYGVKD come from the germline V gene. Between the trimmed V and J ends, which lost 6 bases and 3 bases, there was a span of 14 bases. This CDR3 spans 14 amino acids.

V and J are TRBV11-3 and TRBJ2-7, with TRBD1 matching over 10 bases. The CDR3 sequence is 15 residues long. The ends lost 3 bases at V and 0 bases at J; junction bases unmatched: 2. Germline assignment: CDR1 SGHNT and CDR2 YENEEA. The CDR3 loop is CASSFGTGVSYEQYF. CDR3 coding DNA: TGTGCCAGCAGCTTTGGGACAGGGGTCTCCTACGAGCAGTACTTC.

This clonotype was observed many times. The gene calls are TRBV3-1 and TRBJ2-2; D is unresolved. Germline-derived CDR1 and CDR2 are LGHDT and YNNKEL (reference sequence). Trimming stripped 6 bases from V and 5 bases from J, with 10 bases between. The CDR3 extends over 13 amino acids. CDR3 nucleotides: TGTGCCAGCAGGGACGTGGGTACCGGGGAGCTGTTTTTT. Protein product: CASRDVGTGELFF.

At least ten counts were recorded for this clonotype. The rearrangement links TRBV10-2 to TRBJ2-7; 7 bases line up with TRBD1. Trimming took 1 base from V and 2 from J; bases not matched to a gene: 8. Germline CDR1 WSHSY, CDR2 SAAADI. The CDR3 sequence is 16 residues long. CDR3 in amino acids: CASSEFRDRNTYEQYF. In nucleotides, the CDR3 is TGCGCCAGCAGTGAGTTCCGGGACAGAAACACCTACGAGCAGTACTTC.

This clonotype was detected ten times or more. The chain carries TRBV7-3 and TRBJ2-1; 7 bases map to TRBD1. The CDR3 is made up of 14 amino acids. Looked up from germline, CDR1 is SGHTA and CDR2 is FQGTGA. J gave up 7 bases and V 5 bases, and 8 bases lay outside the gene matches. The DNA for the CDR3 is TGTGCCAGCAGCCCTCCCGGGACAGTAAATGAGCAGTTCTTC. The encoded protein is CASSPPGTVNEQFF.

This clonotype has only a few counts. The J gene is TRBJ2-2, the V gene TRBV5-1, with 9 bases fitting TRBD1. V lost 3 bases to trimming and J lost 5 bases; unmatched junction nucleotides: 8. The CDR3 sequence is 16 residues long. Germline CDR1 is SGHRS and CDR2 is YFSETQ. CDR3 sequence: CASSSETGGSTGELFF. For the CDR3, the DNA is TGCGCCAGCAGCTCGGAGACAGGGGGGAGTACCGGGGAGCTGTTTTTT.

This clonotype was seen ten or more times. This chain uses TRBV5-1 with TRBJ2-1; no reliable D call. Germline CDR1 and CDR2: SGHRS and YFSETQ. V was trimmed by 0 bases and J by 5 bases, leaving 21 bases between them. The CDR3 has 18 residues. Here the CDR3 reads CASSLGVTVGFRDNEQFF. CDR3 nucleotide sequence: TGCGCCAGCAGCTTGGGGGTGACCGTAGGCTTCAGAGACAATGAGCAGTTCTTC.

The sample holds many counts of this clonotype. The rearrangement uses TRBV20-1 and TRBJ2-3; TRBD2 matches 7 bases. The CDR3 loop spans 14 amino acids. The germline CDR1 and CDR2 sequences are DFQATT and SNEGSKA (reference sequence). The chain's CDR3 is CSVNLGLGTDTQYF. DNA for the CDR3: TGCAGCGTAAACCTAGGACTAGGAACAGATACGCAGTATTTT.

This clonotype was seen only a few times. The chain uses TRBV20-1 and TRBJ2-3; D tentatively fits TRBD1 or TRBD2 (5 bases each). Germline CDR1 and CDR2: DFQATT and SNEGSKA (reference sequence). The CDR3 is 15 amino acids. V dropped 6 bases and J dropped 2 bases, with 18 bases sitting between them. The DNA for the CDR3 is TGCAGTGCCCCGCCAGTCGGGACCCCCACAGATACGCAGTATTTT. Translated, it gives CSAPPVGTPTDTQYF.

At least ten counts were recorded for this clonotype. V gene TRBV5-1 combines with J gene TRBJ2-3, with D possibly TRBD1 on 5 matching bases. Between the trimmed V and J ends, which lost 6 bases and 6 bases, there was a span of 14 bases. This CDR3 region has 13 residues. The germline gives CDR1 SGHRS, CDR2 YFSETQ. The DNA of the CDR3 is TGCGCCAGCACGTCCCAGGGTGGGGATACGCAGTATTTT. Protein product: CASTSQGGDTQYF.

In its sample, this clonotype was seen many times. V usage is TRBV9 and J usage is TRBJ2-1; TRBD2 matches 11 bases. Germline values: CDR1 SGDLS, CDR2 YYNGEE. This CDR3 is 16 amino acids long. Germline trimming cut 3 bases from V and 4 bases from J; bases unmatched to any gene: 6. The CDR3 sequence is CASSATGTSGYNEQFF. The CDR3, as DNA: TGTGCCAGCAGCGCTACCGGGACTAGCGGTTACAATGAGCAGTTCTTC.

The sample holds many counts of this clonotype. The chain joins TRBV20-1 to TRBJ2-1, with D possibly matching TRBD2 (5 bases). Looked up from germline, CDR1 is DFQATT and CDR2 is SNEGSKA (reference sequence). V lost 1 base and J 5 bases, leaving 12 bases between the germline ends. This CDR3 spans 14 amino acids. CDR3 in DNA: TGCAGTGCTAGAGTGCAGCGGAGTAACAATGAGCAGTTCTTC. Encoded protein: CSARVQRSNNEQFF.

This clonotype was counted many times. The chain uses TRBV18 and TRBJ2-5; D might be TRBD1 (5 bases). Looked up from germline, CDR1 is KGHSH and CDR2 is LQKENI. V was pared by 0 bases and J by 4 bases, with 9 bases between. The CDR3 totals 14 residues. DNA for the CDR3: TGTGCCAGCTCACCACCGAGTAGGGGAGAGACCCAGTACTTC. Amino acid sequence: CASSPPSRGETQYF.

The table lists this clonotype with many counts. The rearrangement links TRBV20-1 to TRBJ1-5; the D gene is possibly TRBD1 (5 bases). The CDR3 consists of 15 residues. The germline gives CDR1 DFQATT, CDR2 SNEGSKA (reference sequence). Deletions cut 2 bases from V and 2 bases from J, with 13 bases between. The CDR3 bases are TGCAGTGCTAGACTTCCAAGAGGGGGCAATCAGCCCCAGCATTTT. Protein product: CSARLPRGGNQPQHF.

The genes are TRBV5-1 and TRBJ2-1, with D possibly matching TRBD1 (5 bases). There are 14 residues in the CDR3. Trimming took 1 base from V and 8 from J, leaving 13 bases between them. Germline V CDR1 and CDR2: SGHRS, YFSETQ. The CDR3 protein is CASSLTGSLDEQFF. CDR3 nucleotide sequence: TGCGCCAGCAGCTTGACAGGTAGCCTCGATGAGCAGTTCTTC.

This chain connects TRBV6-5 to TRBJ1-6; D possibly corresponds to TRBD1 (5 bases). Trimming pared 2 bases from V and 7 bases from J, leaving 12 bases between. This CDR3 contains 15 residues. CDR1 is MNHEY, CDR2 SVGAGI, per germline. The CDR3 protein is CASSYDSPGNSPLHF. CDR3 coding DNA: TGTGCCAGCAGTTACGACAGCCCCGGCAATTCACCCCTCCACTTT.

The chain is built from TRBV20-1 and TRBJ2-2; D not certain. The germline CDR1 and CDR2 sequences are DFQATT and SNEGSKA (reference sequence). The CDR3 runs to 15 residues. The V end was cut by 3 bases, the J end by 3 bases, with 14 bases between. CDR3 region: CSARGIDGHTGELFF. The DNA of the CDR3 is TGCAGTGCTAGGGGGATAGACGGGCACACCGGGGAGCTGTTTTTT.

This clonotype was seen more than once but under ten times. V usage is TRBV7-9 and J usage is TRBJ2-7; D unresolved. Germline values: CDR1 SEHNR, CDR2 FQNEAQ (reference sequence). There are 13 residues in the CDR3. V gave up 1 base and J gave up 3 bases, with 7 bases separating them. Here the CDR3 reads CASSLGVVYEQYF. The CDR3 DNA sequence: TGTGCCAGCAGCTTAGGAGTCGTCTACGAGCAGTACTTC. Full variable domain (outside the CDR3, taken from reference TRBV7-9 and TRBJ2-7): DTGVSQNPRHKITKRGQNVTFRCDPISEHNRLYWYRQTLGQGPEFLTYFQNEAQLEKSRLLSDRFSAERPKGSFSTLEIQRTEQGDSAMYLCASSLGVVYEQYFGPGTRLTVT.

The sample holds many counts of this clonotype. This chain joins TRBV29-1 and TRBJ2-3, with D possibly being TRBD2 (5 bases). CDR3 length equals 13 residues. Germline lookup yields CDR1 SQVTM and CDR2 ANQGSEA. With 5 bases removed from V and 3 bases from J, the gap between germline ends came to 12 bases. CDR3 nucleotide sequence: TGCAGCGTTAGAGGGCTTATAACAGATACGCAGTATTTT. It encodes CSVRGLITDTQYF.

This clonotype showed up many times. The gene calls are TRBV7-2 and TRBJ1-1; D unresolved. Germline CDR1 reads SGHTA; CDR2 reads FQGNSA. V was trimmed by 5 bases and J by 5 bases, leaving 15 bases between them. The CDR3 covers 14 residues. CDR3 coding DNA: TGTGCCAGCAGCCCAGCGGCTACTTATACTGAAGCTTTCTTT. Translated, it gives CASSPAATYTEAFF.

This clonotype was observed a few times. The chain couples TRBV7-2 to TRBJ2-5, with unresolved D. V was shortened by 1 base and J by 5 bases, with 14 bases between the two germline ends. This CDR3 is 15 amino acids long. Germline V gene data show CDR1 as SGHTA and CDR2 as FQGNSA. CDR3 residues: CASSLGPGTWETQYF. DNA of the CDR3: TGTGCCAGCAGCTTAGGGCCTGGCACTTGGGAGACCCAGTACTTC. The entire variable domain, with the rest obtained from reference TRBV7-2 and TRBJ2-5, is as follows: GAGVSQSPSNKVTEKGKDVELRCDPISGHTALYWYRQSLGQGLEFLIYFQGNSAPDKSGLPSDRFSAERTGGSVSTLTIQRTQQEDSAVYLCASSLGPGTWETQYFGPGTRLLVL.